Listed here is a single T cell receptor (beta chain). Extracted from the samples, RNA was reverse transcribed into cDNA to serve as the sequencing template. Here immunoSEQ multiplex PCR was the method, and the copy in TCRdb shows in-frame clones only, minus some. The sample consists of 150,000 or so clones, around 47% of them appearing once. The source of the sample is a study of CD8+ T cells in alopecia areata. This CDR3 region has 12 residues. Germline V gene sequence: CDR1 SGHAT, CDR2 FQNNGV. V lost 5 bases and J lost 6, with 9 bases in between. The material sequenced was CD4+ T cells sorted from blood. The V gene is TRBV11-2, the J gene TRBJ2-3, with D maybe TRBD2 (5 bases). The TCR comes from a human donor with alopecia areata. The CDR3 sequence: CASSPTSDTQYF. The CDR3 DNA reads as TGTGCCAGCAGCCCAACTAGTGATACGCAGTATTTT.